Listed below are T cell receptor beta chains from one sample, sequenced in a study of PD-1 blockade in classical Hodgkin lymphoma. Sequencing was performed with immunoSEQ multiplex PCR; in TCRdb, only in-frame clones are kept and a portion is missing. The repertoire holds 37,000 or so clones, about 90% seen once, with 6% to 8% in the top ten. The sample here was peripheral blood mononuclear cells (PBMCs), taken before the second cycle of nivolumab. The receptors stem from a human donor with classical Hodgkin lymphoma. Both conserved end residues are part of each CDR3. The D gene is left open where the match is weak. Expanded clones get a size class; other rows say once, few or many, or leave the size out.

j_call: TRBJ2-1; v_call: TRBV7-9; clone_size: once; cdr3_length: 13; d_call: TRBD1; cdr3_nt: TGTGCCAGCCCGGGGACAGGGAACAATGAGCAGTTCTTC; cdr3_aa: CASPGTGNNEQFF
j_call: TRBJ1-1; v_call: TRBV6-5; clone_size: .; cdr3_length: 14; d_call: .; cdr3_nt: TGTGCCAGCACCGAAGGTTTCCCGAACACTGAAGCTTTCTTT; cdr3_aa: CASTEGFPNTEAFF
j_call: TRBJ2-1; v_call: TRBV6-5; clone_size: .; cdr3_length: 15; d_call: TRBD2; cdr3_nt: TGTGCCAGCAGTTCGGGACTAGCGGGAGTGGGTGAGCAGTTCTTC; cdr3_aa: CASSSGLAGVGEQFF
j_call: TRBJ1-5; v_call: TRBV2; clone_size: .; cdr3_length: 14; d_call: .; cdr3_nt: TGTGCCAGCAGGCCAGGGTTTTCCAGTCAGCCCCAGCATTTT; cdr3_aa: CASRPGFSSQPQHF
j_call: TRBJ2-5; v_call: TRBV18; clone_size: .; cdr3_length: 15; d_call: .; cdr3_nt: TGTGCCAGCTCACCGGTACAACCAGGAAAAGAGACCCAGTACTTC; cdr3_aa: CASSPVQPGKETQYF
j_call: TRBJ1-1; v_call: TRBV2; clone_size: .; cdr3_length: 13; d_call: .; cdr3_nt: TGTGCCAGCAGTGAAGTAGGCTACTCTGAAGCTTTCTTT; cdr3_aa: CASSEVGYSEAFF
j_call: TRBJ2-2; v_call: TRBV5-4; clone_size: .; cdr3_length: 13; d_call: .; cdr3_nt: TGTGCCACCGGGACTCCGAACACCGGGGAGCTGTTTTTT; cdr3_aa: CATGTPNTGELFF
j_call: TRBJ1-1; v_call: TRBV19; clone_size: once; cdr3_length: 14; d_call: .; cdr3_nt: TGTGCCAGTAGTATTTGGGGGCTCGGCACTGAAGCTTTCTTT; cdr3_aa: CASSIWGLGTEAFF
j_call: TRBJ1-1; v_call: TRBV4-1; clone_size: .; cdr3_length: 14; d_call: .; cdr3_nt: TGCGCCAGCAGCCACGCCGCTGGGGACACTGAAGCTTTCTTT; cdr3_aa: CASSHAAGDTEAFF
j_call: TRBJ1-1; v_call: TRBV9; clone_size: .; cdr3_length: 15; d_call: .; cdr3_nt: TGTGCCAGCAGCCCGGACGGTGGAGGAAACACTGAAGCTTTCTTT; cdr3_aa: CASSPDGGGNTEAFF
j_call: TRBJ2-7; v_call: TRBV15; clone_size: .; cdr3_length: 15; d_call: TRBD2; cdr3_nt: TGTGCCACCAGTACACTAGCGGGGAGCTCCTACGAGCAGTACTTC; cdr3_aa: CATSTLAGSSYEQYF
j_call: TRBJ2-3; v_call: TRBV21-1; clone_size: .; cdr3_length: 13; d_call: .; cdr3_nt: TGTGCCAGCAGCAGCAGTTACACAGATACGCAGTATTTT; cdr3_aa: CASSSSYTDTQYF
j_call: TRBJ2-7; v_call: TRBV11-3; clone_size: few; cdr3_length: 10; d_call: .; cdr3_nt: TGTGCCAGCAGCGACTACGAGCAGTACTTC; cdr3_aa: CASSDYEQYF
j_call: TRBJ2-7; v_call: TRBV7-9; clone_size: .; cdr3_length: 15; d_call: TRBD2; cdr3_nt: TGTGCCAGCAGCTTAGGTAGCGGGAGAACCTACGAGCAGTACTTC; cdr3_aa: CASSLGSGRTYEQYF
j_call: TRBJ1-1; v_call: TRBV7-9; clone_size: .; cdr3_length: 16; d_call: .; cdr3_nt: TGTGCCAGCAGCTTAGTTCAAGGACGTATGAACACTGAAGCTTTCTTT; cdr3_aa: CASSLVQGRMNTEAFF
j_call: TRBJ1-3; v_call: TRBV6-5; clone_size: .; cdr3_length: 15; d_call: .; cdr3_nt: TGTGCCAGCAGTCGCCTCGGTCACCCTGGAAACACCATATATTTT; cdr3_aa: CASSRLGHPGNTIYF
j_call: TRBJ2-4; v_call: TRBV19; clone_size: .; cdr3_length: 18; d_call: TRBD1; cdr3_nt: TGTGCCAGTAGTCTATGGACAGGGGGCGTTAGACCCAAAAACATTCAGTACTTC; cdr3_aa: CASSLWTGGVRPKNIQYF
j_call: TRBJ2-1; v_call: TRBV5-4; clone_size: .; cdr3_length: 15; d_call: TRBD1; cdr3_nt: TGTGCCAGCAGCTTGCAAGGGGGCCAACTCAATGAGCAGTTCTTC; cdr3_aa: CASSLQGGQLNEQFF
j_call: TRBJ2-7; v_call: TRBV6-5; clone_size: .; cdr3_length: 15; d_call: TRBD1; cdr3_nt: TGTGCCAGCAGTTCCACCGGGACAGGAACCTACGAGCAGTACTTC; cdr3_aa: CASSSTGTGTYEQYF
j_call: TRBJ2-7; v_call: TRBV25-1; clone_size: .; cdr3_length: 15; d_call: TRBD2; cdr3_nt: TGTGCCAGCAGTGCACCCGGGACTATACGGTACGAGCAGTACTTC; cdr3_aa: CASSAPGTIRYEQYF
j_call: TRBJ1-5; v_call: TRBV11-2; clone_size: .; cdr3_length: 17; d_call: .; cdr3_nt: TGTGCCAGCAGCTTGGGTCGCAAGGGGTACAACAATCAGCCCCAGCATTTT; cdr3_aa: CASSLGRKGYNNQPQHF
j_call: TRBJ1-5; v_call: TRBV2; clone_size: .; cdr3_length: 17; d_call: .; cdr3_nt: TGTGCCAGCAGAAGGGCTGGGATGGGGTATAGCAATCAGCCCCAGCATTTT; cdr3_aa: CASRRAGMGYSNQPQHF
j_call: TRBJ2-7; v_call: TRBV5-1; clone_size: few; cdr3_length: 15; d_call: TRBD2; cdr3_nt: TGCGCCAGCAGCTTGGCCGCGGGGGACTCCTACGAGCAGTACTTC; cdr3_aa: CASSLAAGDSYEQYF